The 18 T cell receptor beta chains below were found in one sample sequenced in a study of cytomegalovirus exposure and HLA in healthy donors. Generated by immunoSEQ multiplex PCR, the TCRdb table keeps only in-frame clones and is missing some. In the table there are about 250,000 clones, roughly nine tenths of which are singletons. The material sequenced was PBMCs. The receptors were sampled from a man between 18 and 35 years old in good health and CMV-seropositive.

This chain connects TRBV9 to TRBJ2-7; a possible D gene is TRBD2 (7 bases). The CDR3 has 16 residues. Germline V gives CDR1 SGDLS, CDR2 YYNGEE. Deletions cut 4 bases from V and 8 bases from J, with 25 bases between. The DNA for the CDR3 is TGTGCCAGCAGCCCTGACCTCGGGGGGCGCTACGAGCAGCAGTACTTC. This encodes CASSPDLGGRYEQQYF.

The chain is built from TRBV4-1 and TRBJ2-1; D is ambiguous. V was cut by 0 bases and J by 7 bases, with 7 bases left in between. Germline V gene sequence: CDR1 MGHRA, CDR2 YSYEKL. The CDR3 runs to 13 residues. The CDR3, as DNA: TGCGCCAGCAGCCAAGATTCAACTAATGAGCAGTTCTTC. Translation: CASSQDSTNEQFF.

The genes are TRBV5-8 and TRBJ1-2; D not resolved. Germline CDR1 reads SGHTS; CDR2 reads YDEGEE. V gave up 0 bases and J gave up 5 bases, with 8 bases separating them. The CDR3 length is 13 residues. CDR3 amino acids: CASSLGSLYGYTF. The CDR3 DNA reads as TGTGCCAGCAGCTTGGGGTCCCTGTATGGCTACACCTTC.

V usage is TRBV11-2 and J usage is TRBJ2-7, with D perhaps TRBD1 or TRBD2 (5 bases each). Germline V gives CDR1 SGHAT, CDR2 FQNNGV. Trimming removed 3 bases at V and 2 bases at J, with 14 bases between. This CDR3 has 15 amino acids. CDR3 in DNA: TGTGCCAGCAGCTTCGCATCCGGGACGACCTACGAGCAGTACTTC. It is translated as CASSFASGTTYEQYF.

The rearrangement links TRBV27 to TRBJ2-7, with D perhaps TRBD2 (5 bases). Germline V gives CDR1 MNHEY, CDR2 SMNVEV (reference sequence). The CDR3 consists of 13 residues. V lost 5 bases and J 6 bases, leaving 14 bases between the germline ends. CDR3: CASSPYLAGEQYF. In DNA form, the CDR3 reads TGTGCCAGCAGTCCCTACCTAGCAGGCGAGCAGTACTTC.

The CDR3 loop reads CASSLKRVGEQYF. In nucleotides, the CDR3 is TGTGCCAGCAGCTTGAAAAGGGTTGGCGAGCAGTACTTC. The rearrangement joins TRBV5-6 to TRBJ2-7, with unresolved D. The germline V gene encodes CDR1 SGHDT and CDR2 YYEEEE. The CDR3 runs to 13 residues. Trimming stripped 1 base from V and 6 bases from J, with 11 bases between.

CDR3 DNA sequence: TGTGCCAGCAGCGAAAGCGGGAGACAGTACTTC. Protein product: CASSESGRQYF. V is TRBV7-9 and J is TRBJ2-7, with TRBD2 matching over 8 bases. This CDR3 is 11 amino acids long. V dropped 5 bases and J dropped 10; count of bases not matched to a gene: 4. Looked up from germline, CDR1 is SEHNR and CDR2 is FQNEAQ (reference sequence).

The V and J genes are TRBV27 and TRBJ2-4; the match to TRBD1 covers 8 bases. Trimming at V came to 5 bases and at J to 8 bases, leaving 5 bases not matched to a gene. CDR1 and CDR2 (germline): MNHEY, SMNVEV (reference sequence). The CDR3 length is 13 residues. The CDR3 spells CASSLQGADIQYF. Written as DNA, the CDR3 is TGTGCCAGCAGTCTCCAGGGGGCGGACATTCAGTACTTC.

This clone was detected once. The genes are TRBV2 and TRBJ2-5, with a possible D match to TRBD2 (6 bases). V lost 8 bases and J lost 8, with 9 bases in between. This CDR3 has 10 amino acids. Germline CDR1 and CDR2: SNHLY and FYNNEI. The CDR3 DNA follows: TGTGCCAGCGGGGGGAACACCCAGTACTTC. It encodes CASGGNTQYF.

The chain is built from TRBV20-1 and TRBJ2-5; D unresolved. CDR3 length: 10 amino acids. CDR1 and CDR2 (germline): DFQATT, SNEGSKA (reference sequence). Trimming stripped 5 bases from V and 5 bases from J, with 6 bases between. The CDR3 spells CSAARETQYF. CDR3 in DNA: TGCAGTGCTGCCAGGGAGACCCAGTACTTC.

The chain combines TRBV29-1 with TRBJ2-2; 12 bases match TRBD1. J gave up 2 bases and V 4 bases, and 5 bases lay outside the gene matches. Germline CDR1 reads SQVTM; CDR2 reads ANQGSEA. CDR3 length equals 16 residues. This chain's CDR3 is CSVVGTGGLNTGELFF. CDR3 nucleotide sequence: TGCAGCGTTGTAGGGACAGGGGGCCTCAACACCGGGGAGCTGTTTTTT.

Only a few counts were recorded for this clone. The V call is TRBV5-6, the J call TRBJ1-4; D is possibly TRBD1 (5 bases). Germline V gene data show CDR1 as SGHDT and CDR2 as YYEEEE. This CDR3 is built from 13 residues. Trimming left V 5 bases short and J 4 bases short, with 9 bases between. The CDR3 DNA is TGTGCCAGCAGGGGGCAGCTTAATGAAAAACTGTTTTTT. This encodes CASRGQLNEKLFF.

The genes are TRBV7-2 and TRBJ1-5, with D possibly matching TRBD1 (5 bases). Trimming pared 2 bases from V and 9 bases from J, leaving 14 bases between. Germline lookup yields CDR1 SGHTA and CDR2 FQGNSA. This CDR3 region has 14 residues. The CDR3 is CASSLRPGTAPQHF. CDR3 in DNA: TGTGCCAGCAGCTTACGGCCGGGGACTGCGCCCCAGCATTTT.

The genes are TRBV15 and TRBJ2-7, with TRBD2 as a possible D gene (6 bases). Germline-derived CDR1 and CDR2 are LNHNV and YYDKDF (reference sequence). The CDR3 has 14 residues. Trimming shortened V by 3 bases and J by 3 bases, and 12 bases separated the two germline ends. In DNA, the CDR3 is TGTGCCACCAGCAGGGAAGCGGGTGTCTACGAGCAGTACTTC. Translated: CATSREAGVYEQYF. Filled out from reference TRBV15 and TRBJ2-7, the complete variable domain reads DAMVIQNPRYQVTQFGKPVTLSCSQTLNHNVMYWYQQKSSQAPKLLFHYYDKDFNNEADTPDNFQSRRPNTSFCFLDIRSPGLGDTAMYLCATSREAGVYEQYFGPGTRLTVT.

This chain joins TRBV12-5 and TRBJ1-5; D possibly corresponds to TRBD1 (5 bases). V lost 1 base, J lost 5 bases, and 6 bases lay in between. Germline-derived CDR1 and CDR2 are LGHNT and FRNRAP. The CDR3 consists of 13 residues. The CDR3, as DNA: TGTGCTAGTGGTTTGGGGGGGGATCAGCCCCAGCATTTT. It yields the protein CASGLGGDQPQHF.

This clone has only a few counts. CDR3 DNA sequence: TGCGCCAGCAGCCAAGATTCGAATACTCCACCTACGAACACTGAAGCTTTCTTT. It is translated as CASSQDSNTPPTNTEAFF. The genes are TRBV4-1 and TRBJ1-1, with no clear D. The CDR3 contains 18 residues. Germline V gene sequence: CDR1 MGHRA, CDR2 YSYEKL. Trimming cost V 0 bases and J 1 base, with 18 bases left between them.

The chain combines TRBV2 with TRBJ1-2; D is perhaps TRBD1 (5 bases). Trimming took 4 bases from V and 3 from J, leaving 12 bases between them. The CDR3 extends over 14 amino acids. In germline, CDR1 is SNHLY, CDR2 FYNNEI. CDR3: CASSVGREDYGYTF. The CDR3 region has the DNA TGTGCCAGCAGTGTGGGCAGGGAAGACTATGGCTACACCTTC.

The chain employs TRBV5-1 and TRBJ2-2; no clear D gene. In germline, CDR1 is SGHRS, CDR2 YFSETQ. This CDR3 spans 14 amino acids. V was cut by 4 bases and J by 5 bases, with 12 bases left in between. CDR3 sequence (DNA): TGCGCCAGCAGCACGCTTCTGGGGACCGGGGAGCTGTTTTTT. Translating gives CASSTLLGTGELFF.